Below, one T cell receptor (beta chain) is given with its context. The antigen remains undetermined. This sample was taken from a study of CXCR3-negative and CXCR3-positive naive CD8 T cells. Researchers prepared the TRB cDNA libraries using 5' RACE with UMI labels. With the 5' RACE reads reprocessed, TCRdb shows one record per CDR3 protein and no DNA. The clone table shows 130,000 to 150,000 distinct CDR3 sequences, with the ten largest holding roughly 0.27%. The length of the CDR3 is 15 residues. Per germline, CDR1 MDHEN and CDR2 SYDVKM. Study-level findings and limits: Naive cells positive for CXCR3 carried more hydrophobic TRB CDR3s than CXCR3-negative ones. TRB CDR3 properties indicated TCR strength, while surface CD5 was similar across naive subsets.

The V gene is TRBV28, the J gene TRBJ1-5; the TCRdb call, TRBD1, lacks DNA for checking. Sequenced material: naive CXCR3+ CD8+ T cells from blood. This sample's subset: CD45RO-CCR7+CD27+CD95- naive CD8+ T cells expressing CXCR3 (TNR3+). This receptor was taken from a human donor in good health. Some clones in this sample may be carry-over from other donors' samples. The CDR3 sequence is CASSPRGLGNQPQHF.